Listed here is a single TCR beta chain. The antigen is not known. Repertoires were generated with immunoSEQ multiplex PCR, while TCRdb's copy carries only in-frame clones and drops some. Seen here are some 20,000 clones, about two thirds observed once, and the top ten hold around 17%. Sequencing followed a ViraFEST assay step that expanded antigen-specific CD4+ T cells with viral peptide pools. The culture ran for around ten days before CD4+ T cells were isolated. This sample was taken from a study of vaccination effects on CD4 cells after COVID-19. The sample consisted of CD4+ T cells from PBMCs cultured with HCoV-229E spike peptides, taken before COVID-19 vaccination. The TCR originated in a human donor who received a COVID-19 vaccine.

CDR3 sequence reads: CASSVGDRFPPGNVLTF. The CDR3, as DNA: TGTGCCAGCAGCGTAGGGGACAGGTTCCCCCCAGGCAACGTCCTGACTTTC. The chain carries TRBV9 and TRBJ2-6, with TRBD1 matching over 8 bases. The CDR3 totals 17 residues. Trimming took 0 bases from V and 9 from J; bases not matched to a gene: 11. The germline CDR1 and CDR2 sequences are SGDLS and YYNGEE.